This T cell receptor beta chain was observed in a study of OX40 agonist ivuxolimab in advanced cancers. Trimming pared 3 bases from V and 5 bases from J, leaving 2 bases between. In germline, CDR1 is KGHSH, CDR2 LQKENI. The CDR3 is 11 amino acids. The repertoire was sequenced with immunoSEQ multiplex PCR; TCRdb's copy has only in-frame clones and lacks some. Altogether fewer than 75,000 clones are present, 85% to 90% being singletons, with the ten largest covering roughly 0.75%. Sequencing used CD4+ or CD8+ T cells sorted from blood, obtained in a trial of the OX40 agonist ivuxolimab. The chain employs TRBV18 and TRBJ2-1; D call uncertain. The source is an adult with an advanced solid tumor such as melanoma, head and neck, liver or kidney cancer. The CDR3 DNA sequence: TGTGCCAGCTCACCCAACAATGAGCAGTTCTTC. Residues: CASSPNNEQFF.